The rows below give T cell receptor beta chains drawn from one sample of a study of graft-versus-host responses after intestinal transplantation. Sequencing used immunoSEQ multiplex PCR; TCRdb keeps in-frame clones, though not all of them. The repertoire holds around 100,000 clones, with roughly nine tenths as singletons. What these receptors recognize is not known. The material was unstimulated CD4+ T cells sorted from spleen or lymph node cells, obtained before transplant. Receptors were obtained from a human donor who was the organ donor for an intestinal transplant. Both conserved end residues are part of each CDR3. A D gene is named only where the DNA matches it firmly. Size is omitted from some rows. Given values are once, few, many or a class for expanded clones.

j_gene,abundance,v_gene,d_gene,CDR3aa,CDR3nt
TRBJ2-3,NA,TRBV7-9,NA,CASSLGTDTQYF,TGTGCCAGCAGCTTGGGGACAGATACGCAGTATTTT
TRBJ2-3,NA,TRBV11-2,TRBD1,CASSRDRDSGTQYF,TGTGCCAGCAGCAGAGACAGGGACAGTGGTACGCAGTATTTT
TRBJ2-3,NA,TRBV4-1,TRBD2,CASSFRLAETSTDTQYF,TGCGCCAGCAGCTTTCGACTAGCGGAAACTAGCACAGATACGCAGTATTTT
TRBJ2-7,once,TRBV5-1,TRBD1,CASSLRTGASYEQYF,TGCGCCAGCAGCCTTAGGACAGGGGCCTCCTACGAGCAGTACTTC
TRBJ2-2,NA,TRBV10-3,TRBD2,CAISSGRNTGELFF,TGTGCCATCAGTAGCGGGAGAAACACCGGGGAGCTGTTTTTT
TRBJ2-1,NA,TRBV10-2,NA,CASRDPGASANNEQFF,TGCGCCAGCAGGGATCCCGGTGCCAGCGCTAACAATGAGCAGTTCTTC
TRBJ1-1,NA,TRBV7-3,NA,CASSLTGGTEAFF,TGTGCCAGCAGCTTAACAGGGGGCACTGAAGCTTTCTTT
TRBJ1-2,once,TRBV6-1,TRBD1,CASSRTGGGYTF,TGTGCCAGCAGCCGGACAGGGGGTGGCTACACCTTC
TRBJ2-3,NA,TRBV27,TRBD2,CASSLRTSRDTQYF,TGTGCCAGCAGTCTCCGGACTAGCAGAGATACGCAGTATTTT
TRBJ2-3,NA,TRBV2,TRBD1,CASTDRGDTQYF,TGTGCCAGTACGGACAGGGGTGATACGCAGTATTTT
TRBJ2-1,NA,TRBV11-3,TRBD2,CASSSQREGGYEQFF,TGTGCCAGCAGCTCCCAGCGGGAGGGCGGGTATGAGCAGTTCTTC
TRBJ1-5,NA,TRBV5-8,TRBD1,CASSADWTGSNQPQHF,TGTGCCAGCAGCGCCGACTGGACAGGGAGCAATCAGCCCCAGCATTTT
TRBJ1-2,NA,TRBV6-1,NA,CASRDVNYGYTF,TGTGCCAGCAGGGACGTTAACTATGGCTACACCTTC
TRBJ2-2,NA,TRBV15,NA,CATSRDYNRDHTGELFF,TGTGCCACCAGCAGAGATTATAACAGGGACCACACCGGGGAGCTGTTTTTT
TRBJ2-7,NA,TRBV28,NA,CASKGRGDEQYF,TGTGCCAGCAAGGGCAGGGGCGACGAGCAGTACTTC
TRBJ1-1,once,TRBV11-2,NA,CASSLVRGLSTEAFF,TGTGCCAGCAGCTTAGTCAGGGGATTGAGCACTGAAGCTTTCTTT
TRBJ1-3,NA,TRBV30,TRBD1,CAWSDGGTVPDTIYF,TGTGCCTGGAGTGACGGGGGGACAGTCCCAGACACCATATATTTT
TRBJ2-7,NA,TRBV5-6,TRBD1,CASSLFGTGVNSYEQYF,TGTGCCAGCAGCTTATTCGGGACAGGGGTCAACTCCTACGAGCAGTACTTC
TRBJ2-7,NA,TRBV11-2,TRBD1,CASSDRDRGYEQYF,TGTGCCAGCAGCGACCGGGACAGGGGCTACGAGCAGTACTTC
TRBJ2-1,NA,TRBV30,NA,CAWSKGKLGGVPSDEQFF,TGTGCCTGGAGCAAAGGGAAGTTAGGCGGAGTTCCATCAGATGAGCAGTTCTTC
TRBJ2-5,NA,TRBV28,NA,CASSPPRRTQYF,TGTGCCAGCAGTCCCCCACGTCGGACCCAGTACTTC
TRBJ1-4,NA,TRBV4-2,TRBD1,CASSLDRGDNEKLFF,TGTGCCAGCAGCCTGGACAGGGGGGATAATGAAAAACTGTTTTTT
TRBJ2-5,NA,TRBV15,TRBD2,CATSRIGLAGGLVQAQYF,TGTGCCACCAGCAGAATCGGGCTAGCGGGAGGCCTGGTCCAGGCCCAGTACTTC
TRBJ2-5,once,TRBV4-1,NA,CASSQFWGSQETQYF,TGCGCCAGCAGCCAATTCTGGGGATCTCAAGAGACCCAGTACTTC
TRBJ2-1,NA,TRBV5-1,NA,CASSLRDHNEQFF,TGCGCCAGCAGCTTGAGGGATCACAATGAGCAGTTCTTC
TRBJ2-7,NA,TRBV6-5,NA,CASSRTDSYEQYF,TGTGCCAGCAGCCGGACAGATTCCTACGAGCAGTACTTC
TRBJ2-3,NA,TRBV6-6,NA,CASSTGYILDTQYF,TGTGCCAGCAGTACAGGGTACATTCTAGATACGCAGTATTTT
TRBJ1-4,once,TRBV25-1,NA,CASVDLMRSNEKLFF,TGTGCCAGCGTGGATTTAATGCGCTCTAATGAAAAACTGTTTTTT
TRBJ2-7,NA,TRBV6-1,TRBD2,CASIASGDAGQYF,TGTGCCAGCATAGCTAGCGGAGACGCCGGGCAGTACTTC
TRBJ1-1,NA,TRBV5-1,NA,CASSFTGGNTEAFF,TGCGCCAGCAGCTTTACGGGAGGAAACACTGAAGCTTTCTTT
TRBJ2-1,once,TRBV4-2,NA,CASSLPDRDVYNEQFF,TGTGCCAGCAGCCTCCCAGACCGGGACGTCTACAATGAGCAGTTCTTC
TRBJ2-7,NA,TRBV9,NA,CASSEGLHRDGIPYEQYF,TGTGCCAGCAGCGAGGGCCTCCATCGGGACGGAATACCCTACGAGCAGTACTTC
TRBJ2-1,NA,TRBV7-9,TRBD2,CASSLAVIAGDVSDEQFF,TGTGCCAGCAGCTTAGCGGTAATAGCGGGGGATGTTTCGGATGAGCAGTTCTTC
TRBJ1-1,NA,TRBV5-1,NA,CASSLLQGNTEAFF,TGCGCCAGCAGCTTGCTACAGGGAAACACTGAAGCTTTCTTT
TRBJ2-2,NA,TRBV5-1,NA,CASISPSGNTGELFF,TGCGCCAGCATCTCACCCTCAGGGAACACCGGGGAGCTGTTTTTT
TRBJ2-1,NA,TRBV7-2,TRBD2,CASSLWASGSSRYNEQFF,TGTGCCAGCAGCTTATGGGCTAGCGGGAGTTCTCGCTACAATGAGCAGTTCTTC
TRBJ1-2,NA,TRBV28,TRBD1,CASSTGQGYGYTF,TGTGCCAGCAGTACGGGACAGGGATATGGCTACACCTTC
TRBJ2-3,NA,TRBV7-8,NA,CASSPMLGDTQYF,TGTGCCAGCAGCCCGATGTTGGGAGATACGCAGTATTTT
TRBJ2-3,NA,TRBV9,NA,CASSVVAYTDTQYF,TGTGCCAGCAGCGTAGTTGCCTACACAGATACGCAGTATTTT
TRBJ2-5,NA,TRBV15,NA,CATSREGSGGETQYF,TGTGCCACCAGCAGAGAGGGATCCGGAGGAGAGACCCAGTACTTC
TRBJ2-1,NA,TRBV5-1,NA,CASSFGWGDSYNEQFF,TGCGCCAGCAGCTTTGGATGGGGGGACTCCTACAATGAGCAGTTCTTC
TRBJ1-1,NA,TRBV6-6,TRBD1,CASSYAGGYNTEAFF,TGTGCCAGCAGTTACGCAGGGGGCTACAACACTGAAGCTTTCTTT
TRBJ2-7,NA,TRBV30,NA,CAWKNHREGEQYF,TGTGCCTGGAAAAACCACAGGGAGGGCGAGCAGTACTTC
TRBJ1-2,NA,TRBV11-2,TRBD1,CASRRLEGQGARGYTF,TGTGCCAGCAGACGATTGGAGGGACAGGGGGCTCGTGGCTACACCTTC
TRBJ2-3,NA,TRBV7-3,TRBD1,CASSPGQGTDTQYF,TGTGCCAGCAGCCCCGGACAGGGCACAGATACGCAGTATTTT